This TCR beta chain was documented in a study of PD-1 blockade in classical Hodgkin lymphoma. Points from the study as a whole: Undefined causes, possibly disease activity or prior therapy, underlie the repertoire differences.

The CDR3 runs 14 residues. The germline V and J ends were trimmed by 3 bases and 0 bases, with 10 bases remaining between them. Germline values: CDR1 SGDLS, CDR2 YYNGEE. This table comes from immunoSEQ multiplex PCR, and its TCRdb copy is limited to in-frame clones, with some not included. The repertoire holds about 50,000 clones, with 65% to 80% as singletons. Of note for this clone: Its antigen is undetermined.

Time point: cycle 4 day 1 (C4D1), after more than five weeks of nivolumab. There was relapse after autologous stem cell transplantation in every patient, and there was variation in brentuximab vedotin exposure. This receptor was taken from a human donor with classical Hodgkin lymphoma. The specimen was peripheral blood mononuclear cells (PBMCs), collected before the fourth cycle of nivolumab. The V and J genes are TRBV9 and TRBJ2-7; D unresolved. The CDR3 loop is CASSAFLSSYEQYF. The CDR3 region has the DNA TGTGCCAGCAGCGCGTTCTTGAGCTCCTACGAGCAGTACTTC.